The next 27 T cell receptor beta chains were all read from a single sample in a study of blood T cell repertoires in COVID-19. Clones were read by immunoSEQ multiplex PCR, and TCRdb kept only the in-frame ones, dropping some. The data hold 250,000 to 300,000 clones, with around 86% observed a single time. Sequenced input: PBMCs or T cells enriched from blood (not recorded which). All receptors derive from a woman aged 40 to 49 who had recovered from COVID-19.

V gene TRBV18 combines with J gene TRBJ1-1; the match to TRBD1 covers 9 bases. Germline CDR1 and CDR2: KGHSH and LQKENI. V lost 3 bases and J lost 3; bases outside the gene matches: 2. The CDR3 covers 14 residues. The DNA of the CDR3 is TGTGCCAGCTCACCCCGACAGGGGGACACTGAAGCTTTCTTT. It encodes CASSPRQGDTEAFF. Based on the CDR3 plus reference TRBV18 and TRBJ1-1, the full variable domain is NAGVMQNPRHLVRRRGQEARLRCSPMKGHSHVYWYRQLPEEGLKFMVYLQKENIIDESGMPKERFSAEFPKEGPSILRIQQVVRGDSAAYFCASSPRQGDTEAFFGQGTRLTVV.

The chain has TRBV11-2 and TRBJ2-7; D possibly corresponds to TRBD2 (5 bases). The germline CDR1 and CDR2 sequences are SGHAT and FQNNGV. Trimming stripped 8 bases from V and 0 bases from J, with 11 bases between. CDR3 length: 13 amino acids. The CDR3 bases are TGTGCCAGCGGAGTTGGGAGCTCCTACGAGCAGTACTTC. Translating gives CASGVGSSYEQYF. The full variable domain, with the rest looked up from reference TRBV11-2 and TRBJ2-7, is EAGVAQSPRYKIIEKRQSVAFWCNPISGHATLYWYQQILGQGPKLLIQFQNNGVVDDSQLPKDRFSAERLKGVDSTLKIQPAKLEDSAVYLCASGVGSSYEQYFGPGTRLTVT.

The chain has TRBV15 and TRBJ1-3, with 8 nucleotides matching TRBD1. CDR3 size: 14 residues. V lost 5 bases, J lost 8 bases, and 8 bases stayed unmatched. In germline, CDR1 is LNHNV, CDR2 YYDKDF (reference sequence). CDR3 sequence: CATSSQGAEYTIYF. Here the CDR3 DNA reads TGTGCCACCAGCTCTCAGGGGGCTGAGTACACCATATATTTT.

The chain employs TRBV5-1 and TRBJ1-4; 9 positions agree with TRBD1. The CDR3 runs to 16 residues. Germline-derived CDR1 and CDR2 are SGHRS and YFSETQ. V trimming: 3 bases; J trimming: 4 bases; junction bases outside the gene matches: 7. CDR3 sequence: CASSSGTGPDNEKLFF. The DNA of the CDR3 is TGCGCCAGCAGCTCAGGGACAGGGCCCGATAATGAAAAACTGTTTTTT.

This clone was seen just once. V usage is TRBV5-1 and J usage is TRBJ1-1, with D tentatively TRBD1 (6 bases). This CDR3 comprises 16 residues. Germline CDR1 is SGHRS and CDR2 is YFSETQ. V was clipped by 2 bases and J by 4 bases, with 18 bases between them. The CDR3 spells CASSLLSQGDFTEAFF. CDR3 bases: TGCGCCAGCAGCTTACTCTCACAGGGAGATTTCACTGAAGCTTTCTTT.

This clone turned up a few times. The J gene is TRBJ2-7, the V gene TRBV5-6; no reliable D call. Germline CDR1 SGHDT, CDR2 YYEEEE. The CDR3 runs 15 residues. V lost 1 base and J lost 2, with 13 bases in between. CDR3 protein: CASSLFLGGTYEQYF. For the CDR3, the DNA is TGTGCCAGCAGCTTGTTTCTAGGCGGTACCTACGAGCAGTACTTC.

This chain connects TRBV7-3 to TRBJ1-1; the D gene is possibly TRBD1 (5 bases). V dropped 6 bases and J dropped 1 base, with 9 bases sitting between them. This CDR3 has 13 amino acids. The V gene's germline CDR1 is SGHTA and CDR2 FQGTGA. CDR3 sequence reads: CASSGAENTEAFF. CDR3 nucleotide sequence: TGTGCCAGCAGTGGGGCCGAGAACACTGAAGCTTTCTTT.

J is TRBJ2-5 and V is TRBV28, with 7 bases fitting TRBD1. Germline V gene data show CDR1 as MDHEN and CDR2 as SYDVKM. J lost 0 bases, V lost 3 bases, and 7 bases had no gene match. The CDR3 length is 16 residues. The CDR3 reads CASSFPGTAHQETQYF. The CDR3 DNA is TGTGCCAGCAGTTTCCCCGGGACAGCCCACCAAGAGACCCAGTACTTC.

This chain connects TRBV19 to TRBJ2-2, with TRBD1 identical over 11 bases. The V gene's germline CDR1 is LNHDA and CDR2 SQIVND (reference sequence). The CDR3 is made up of 16 amino acids. V gave up 3 bases and J gave up 6 bases; unmatched junction bases: 6. CDR3 region: CASSIWGQGVPGELFF. The CDR3 DNA is TGTGCCAGTAGTATTTGGGGACAGGGGGTCCCCGGGGAGCTGTTTTTT.

This CDR3 is CASSSPGQGIGYTF. The CDR3 bases are TGTGCCAGCAGCTCTCCGGGACAGGGGATAGGCTACACCTTC. The V gene is TRBV7-9, the J gene TRBJ1-2; 10 nucleotides align to TRBD1. V trimming: 4 bases; J trimming: 8 bases; junction bases outside the gene matches: 7. Looked up from germline, CDR1 is SEHNR and CDR2 is FQNEAQ (reference sequence). This CDR3 contains 14 residues.

The gene calls are TRBV5-1 and TRBJ2-1; 13 bases line up with TRBD2. Germline loops: CDR1 SGHRS, CDR2 YFSETQ. This CDR3 spans 15 amino acids. V lost 8 bases to trimming and J lost 7 bases; unmatched junction nucleotides: 9. The chain's CDR3 is CASQPLAGGPNEQFF. The CDR3 bases are TGCGCCAGTCAACCACTAGCGGGGGGGCCGAATGAGCAGTTCTTC.

The V call is TRBV14, the J call TRBJ1-1; D uncertain. This CDR3 is 13 amino acids long. Trimming stripped 2 bases from V and 1 base from J, with 5 bases between. Germline CDR1 and CDR2: SGHDN and FVKESK. CDR3: CASSQLRNTEAFF. The CDR3 bases are TGTGCCAGCAGCCAACTGAGGAACACTGAAGCTTTCTTT.

The rearrangement links TRBV7-8 to TRBJ1-1, with 9 bases aligning to TRBD1. Looked up from germline, CDR1 is SGHVS and CDR2 is FQNEAQ. V was pared by 6 bases and J by 1 base, with 3 bases of the junction left unmatched. This CDR3 region has 14 residues. CDR3 sequence reads: CASRPGQGNTEAFF. The CDR3 DNA is TGTGCCAGCAGGCCGGGACAGGGGAACACTGAAGCTTTCTTT.

The rearrangement links TRBV18 to TRBJ1-1; 7 bases align to TRBD1. V gave up 3 bases and J gave up 4 bases; unmatched junction bases: 5. CDR1 is KGHSH and CDR2 is LQKENI in the germline V gene. The CDR3 is 14 residues long. The CDR3 loop is CASSPPGGFTEAFF. The CDR3 nucleotides read TGTGCCAGCTCACCCCCAGGGGGGTTCACTGAAGCTTTCTTT.

J is TRBJ1-4 and V is TRBV5-4; TRBD1 is a possible D gene (5 bases). The germline CDR1 and CDR2 sequences are SGHNT and YYREEE (reference sequence). Trimming left V 5 bases short and J 7 bases short, with 15 bases between. The CDR3 extends over 14 amino acids. CDR3 sequence: CASRLRRGGEKLFF. For the CDR3, the DNA is TGTGCCAGCAGGCTACGTAGGGGAGGTGAAAAACTGTTTTTT.

This rearrangement joins TRBV15 to TRBJ2-2; 7 bases are a match to TRBD1. Germline loops: CDR1 LNHNV, CDR2 YYDKDF (reference sequence). CDR3 length: 14 residues. Trimming took 6 bases from V and 8 from J; bases not matched to a gene: 9. The CDR3 loop reads CATRNGDRVGELFF. In DNA, the CDR3 is TGTGCCACCAGGAACGGGGACAGAGTAGGGGAGCTGTTTTTT.

The CDR3 DNA follows: TGCGCCAGCAGCTCGACCACCGGTGAGGCCCAGCATTTT. The encoded protein is CASSSTTGEAQHF. The rearrangement uses TRBV5-1 and TRBJ1-5; D remains ambiguous. CDR1 SGHRS and CDR2 YFSETQ come from the germline V gene. Trimming shortened V by 3 bases and J by 11 bases, and 15 bases separated the two germline ends. The CDR3 sequence is 13 residues long.

The gene calls are TRBV12-2 and TRBJ2-5; the table's D call of TRBD2 was not tested on the DNA. TRBV12-2 is a pseudogene. CDR3 length: 15 amino acids. The CDR3 is CASRLPRSRGETQYF. As DNA, the CDR3 is TGTGCAAGTCGCTTACCTCGATCGCGGGGAGAGACCCAGTACTTC.

This clone appeared once. V and J are TRBV6-1 and TRBJ1-2, with TRBD1 matching 9 bases. The J segment lost 1 base and the V segment lost 3 bases, leaving 9 bases of the junction unmatched. The germline CDR1 and CDR2 sequences are MNHNS and SASEGT. This CDR3 is built from 17 residues. The CDR3 spells CASSDHGTGSLNYGYTF. Written as DNA, the CDR3 is TGTGCCAGCAGTGATCATGGGACAGGGTCACTTAACTATGGCTACACCTTC.

The chain carries TRBV27 and TRBJ2-3; D perhaps matches TRBD1 (6 bases). The germline V gene has CDR1 MNHEY and CDR2 SMNVEV (reference sequence). The V end was cut by 5 bases, the J end by 0 bases, with 15 bases between. The CDR3 length is 16 residues. CDR3 region: CASSLVRGSSTDTQYF. The CDR3 DNA sequence: TGTGCCAGCAGTCTGGTCAGGGGTTCTAGCACAGATACGCAGTATTTT.

This chain connects TRBV5-5 to TRBJ1-2; no reliable D call. Germline V gene sequence: CDR1 SGHKS, CDR2 YYEKEE (reference sequence). The CDR3 loop spans 15 amino acids. The germline V and J ends were trimmed by 0 bases and 4 bases, with 13 bases remaining between them. The CDR3: CASSLVGRQVYGYTF. As DNA, the CDR3 is TGTGCCAGCAGCTTGGTAGGAAGGCAGGTCTATGGCTACACCTTC.

V usage is TRBV6-2 or TRBV6-3 and J usage is TRBJ2-2, with D hard to call. V gave up 0 bases and J gave up 5 bases, with 7 bases separating them. Germline V gives CDR1 MNHEY, CDR2 SVGEGT. This CDR3 region has 14 residues. Here the CDR3 DNA reads TGTGCCAGCAGTTACTCGAGGCAGACCGGGGAGCTGTTTTTT. Residues: CASSYSRQTGELFF.

The chain couples TRBV18 to TRBJ1-1; D is undetermined. The CDR3 extends over 15 amino acids. Trimming took off 0 bases at V and 1 base at J, with 9 bases between the two ends. Germline CDR1 KGHSH, CDR2 LQKENI. The CDR3 nucleotides read TGTGCCAGCTCACCACCTGTTTCCAGGAACACTGAAGCTTTCTTT. Amino acids: CASSPPVSRNTEAFF.

J is TRBJ1-5 and V is TRBV2; D is undetermined. Germline V gives CDR1 SNHLY, CDR2 FYNNEI. This CDR3 comprises 18 residues. Trimming shortened V by 8 bases and J by 2 bases, and 25 bases separated the two germline ends. CDR3 nucleotides: TGTGCCAGCGTTTCGGTTGAACTCGGCCGACTAGGCAATCAGCCCCAGCATTTT. Translated, it gives CASVSVELGRLGNQPQHF. Supplemented by reference TRBV2 and TRBJ1-5, the full variable domain reads EPEVTQTPSHQVTQMGQEVILRCVPISNHLYFYWYRQILGQKVEFLVSFYNNEISEKSEIFDDQFSVERPDGSNFTLKIRSTKLEDSAMYFCASVSVELGRLGNQPQHFGDGTRLSIL.

The chain joins TRBV19 to TRBJ1-4; tentative D call: TRBD1 (6 bases). CDR1 is LNHDA, CDR2 SQIVND, per germline (reference sequence). Trimming removed 2 bases at V and 7 bases at J, with 11 bases between. The CDR3 has 14 amino acids. This chain's CDR3 is CASSISDSGEKLFF. CDR3 bases: TGTGCCAGTAGTATATCGGACAGTGGTGAAAAACTGTTTTTT.

The gene calls are TRBV19 and TRBJ1-5; D perhaps matches TRBD1 (6 bases). The germline V and J ends were trimmed by 5 bases and 6 bases, with 20 bases remaining between them. Germline CDR1 reads LNHDA; CDR2 reads SQIVND (reference sequence). The CDR3 is 16 amino acids. CDR3 nucleotides: TGTGCCAGTAGTTTCTCCGGGACAACGATGGGTCAGCCCCAGCATTTT. Translating gives CASSFSGTTMGQPQHF. Together with reference TRBV19 and TRBJ1-5, the CDR3 gives the full variable domain: DGGITQSPKYLFRKEGQNVTLSCEQNLNHDAMYWYRQDPGQGLRLIYYSQIVNDFQKGDIAEGYSVSREKKESFPLTVTSAQKNPTAFYLCASSFSGTTMGQPQHFGDGTRLSIL.

The CDR3, as DNA: TGCGCCAGCAGCCGAGGGGGACGATACAATGAGCAGTTCTTC. It yields the protein CASSRGGRYNEQFF. The chain is built from TRBV5-1 and TRBJ2-1; D is possibly TRBD1 (6 bases). Germline CDR1 SGHRS, CDR2 YFSETQ. This CDR3 is built from 14 residues. The ends were cut back, 4 bases at V and 4 bases at J, with 12 bases in the middle.